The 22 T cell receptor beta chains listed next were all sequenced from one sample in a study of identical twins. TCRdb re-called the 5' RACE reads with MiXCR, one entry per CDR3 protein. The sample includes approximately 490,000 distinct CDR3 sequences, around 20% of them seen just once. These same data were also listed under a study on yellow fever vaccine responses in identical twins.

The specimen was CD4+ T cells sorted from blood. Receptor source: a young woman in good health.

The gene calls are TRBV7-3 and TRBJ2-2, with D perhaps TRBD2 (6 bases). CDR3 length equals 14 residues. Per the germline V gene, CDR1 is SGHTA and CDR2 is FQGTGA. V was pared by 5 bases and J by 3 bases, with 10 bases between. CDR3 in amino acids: CASSARRDTGELFF. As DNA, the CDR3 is TGTGCCAGCAGCGCCAGGAGGGACACCGGGGAGCTGTTTTTT. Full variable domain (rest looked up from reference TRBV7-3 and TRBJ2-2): GAGVSQTPSNKVTEKGKYVELRCDPISGHTALYWYRQSLGQGPEFLIYFQGTGAADDSGLPNDRFFAVRPEGSVSTLKIQRTERGDSAVYLCASSARRDTGELFFGEGSRLTVL.

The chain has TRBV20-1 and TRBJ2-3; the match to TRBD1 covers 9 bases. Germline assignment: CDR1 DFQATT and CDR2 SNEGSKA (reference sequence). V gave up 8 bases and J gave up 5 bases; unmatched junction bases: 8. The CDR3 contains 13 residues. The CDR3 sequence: CSFRDRVIDTQYF. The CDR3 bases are TGCAGTTTCCGGGACAGGGTAATAGATACGCAGTATTTT.

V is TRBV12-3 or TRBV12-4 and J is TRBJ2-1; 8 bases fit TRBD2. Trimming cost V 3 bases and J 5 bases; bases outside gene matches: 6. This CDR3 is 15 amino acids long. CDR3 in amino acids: CASSFGGRTNNEQFF. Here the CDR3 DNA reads TGTGCCAGCAGTTTTGGCGGGAGGACAAACAATGAGCAGTTCTTC.

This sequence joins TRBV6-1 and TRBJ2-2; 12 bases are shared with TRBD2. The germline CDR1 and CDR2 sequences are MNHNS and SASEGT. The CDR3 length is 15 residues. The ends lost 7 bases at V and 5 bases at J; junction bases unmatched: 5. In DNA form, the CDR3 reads TGTGCCAGCACCAAGACTAGCGGGAGTACCGGGGAGCTGTTTTTT. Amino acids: CASTKTSGSTGELFF.

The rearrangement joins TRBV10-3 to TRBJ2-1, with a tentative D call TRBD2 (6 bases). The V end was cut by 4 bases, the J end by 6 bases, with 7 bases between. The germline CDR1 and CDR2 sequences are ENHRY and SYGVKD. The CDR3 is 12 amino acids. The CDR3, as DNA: TGTGCCATCAGTGGAGCGGGCAATGAGCAGTTCTTC. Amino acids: CAISGAGNEQFF.

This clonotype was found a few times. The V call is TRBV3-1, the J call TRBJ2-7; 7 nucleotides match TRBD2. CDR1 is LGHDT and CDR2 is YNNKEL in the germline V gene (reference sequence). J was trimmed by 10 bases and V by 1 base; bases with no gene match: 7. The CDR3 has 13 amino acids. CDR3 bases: TGTGCCAGCAGCCAAGGGACTAGAGGGGAACAGTACTTC. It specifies CASSQGTRGEQYF.

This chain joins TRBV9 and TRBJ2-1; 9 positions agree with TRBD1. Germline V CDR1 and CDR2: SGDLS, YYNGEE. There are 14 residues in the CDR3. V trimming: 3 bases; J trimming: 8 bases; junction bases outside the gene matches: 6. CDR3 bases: TGTGCCAGCAGCGGCCAGGGACAGGGAGATGAGCAGTTCTTC. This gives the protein CASSGQGQGDEQFF.

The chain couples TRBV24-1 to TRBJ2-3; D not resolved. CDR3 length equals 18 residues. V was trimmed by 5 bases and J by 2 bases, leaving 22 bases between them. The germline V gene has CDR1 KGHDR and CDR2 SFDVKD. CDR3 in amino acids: CATSGDSPAGTFTDTQYF. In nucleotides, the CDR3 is TGTGCCACCAGTGGAGATAGCCCCGCCGGTACATTCACAGATACGCAGTATTTT.

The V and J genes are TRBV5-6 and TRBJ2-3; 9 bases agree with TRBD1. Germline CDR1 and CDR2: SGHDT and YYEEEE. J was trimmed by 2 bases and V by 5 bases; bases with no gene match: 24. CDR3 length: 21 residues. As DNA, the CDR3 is TGTGCCAGCAGGGCTACGGGTGCCGGGACAGGGAAGTATAAAGACACAGATACGCAGTATTTT. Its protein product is CASRATGAGTGKYKDTDTQYF.

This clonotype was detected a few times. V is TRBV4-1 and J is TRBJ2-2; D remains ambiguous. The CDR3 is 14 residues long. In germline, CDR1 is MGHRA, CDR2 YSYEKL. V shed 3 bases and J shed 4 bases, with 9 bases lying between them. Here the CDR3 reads CASSQKESTGELFF. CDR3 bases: TGCGCCAGCAGCCAGAAGGAATCCACCGGGGAGCTGTTTTTT.

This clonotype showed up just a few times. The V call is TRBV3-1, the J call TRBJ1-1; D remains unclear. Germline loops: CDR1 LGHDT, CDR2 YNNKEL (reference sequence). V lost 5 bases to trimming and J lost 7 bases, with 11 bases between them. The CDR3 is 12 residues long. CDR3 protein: CASSSRRFEAFF. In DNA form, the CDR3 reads TGTGCCAGCAGCTCCCGACGGTTTGAAGCTTTCTTT.

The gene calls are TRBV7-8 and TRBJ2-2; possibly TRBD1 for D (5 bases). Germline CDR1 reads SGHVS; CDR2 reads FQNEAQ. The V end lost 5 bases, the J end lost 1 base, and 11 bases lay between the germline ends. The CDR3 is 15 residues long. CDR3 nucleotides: TGTGCCAGCAGCCCTATTAGGGGGAACACCGGGGAGCTGTTTTTT. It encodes CASSPIRGNTGELFF. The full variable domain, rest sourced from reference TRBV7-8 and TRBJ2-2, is GAGVSQSPRYKVAKRGQDVALRCDPISGHVSLFWYQQALGQGPEFLTYFQNEAQLDKSGLPSDRFFAERPEGSVSTLKIQRTQQEDSAVYLCASSPIRGNTGELFFGEGSRLTVL.

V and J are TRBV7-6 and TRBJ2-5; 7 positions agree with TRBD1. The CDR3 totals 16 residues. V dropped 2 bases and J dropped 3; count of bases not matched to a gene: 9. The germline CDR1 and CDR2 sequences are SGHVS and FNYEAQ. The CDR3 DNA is TGTGCCAGCAGCTTAATCCAGGGGGTGGGGAAAGAGACCCAGTACTTC. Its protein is CASSLIQGVGKETQYF.

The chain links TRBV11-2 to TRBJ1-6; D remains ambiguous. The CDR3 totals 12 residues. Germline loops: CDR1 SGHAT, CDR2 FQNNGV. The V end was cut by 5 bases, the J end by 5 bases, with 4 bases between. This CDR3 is CASSDNNSPLHF. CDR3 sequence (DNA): TGTGCCAGCAGCGACAATAATTCACCCCTCCACTTT.

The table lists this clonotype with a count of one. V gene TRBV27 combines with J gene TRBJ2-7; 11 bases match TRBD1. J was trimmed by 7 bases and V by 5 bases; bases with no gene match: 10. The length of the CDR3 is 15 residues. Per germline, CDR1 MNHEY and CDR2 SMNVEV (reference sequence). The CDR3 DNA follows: TGTGCCAGCAGTCAAAGCAGGACAGGGGGCTTGGAGCAGTACTTC. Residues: CASSQSRTGGLEQYF.

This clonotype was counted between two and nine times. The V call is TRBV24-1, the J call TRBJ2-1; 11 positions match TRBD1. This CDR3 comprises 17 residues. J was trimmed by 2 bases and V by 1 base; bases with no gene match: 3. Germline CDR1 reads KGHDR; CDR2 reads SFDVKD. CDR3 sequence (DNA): TGTGCCACCAGTGATTTCCGGGGACAGGGGGCCTACAATGAGCAGTTCTTC. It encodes CATSDFRGQGAYNEQFF.

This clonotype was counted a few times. This chain's CDR3 is CASSQEGSAKNIQYF. The CDR3 region has the DNA TGCGCCAGCAGCCAAGAAGGATCAGCCAAAAACATTCAGTACTTC. The chain links TRBV4-1 to TRBJ2-4; unclear D gene. Germline V gives CDR1 MGHRA, CDR2 YSYEKL. The germline V and J ends were trimmed by 0 bases and 0 bases, with 6 bases remaining between them. The CDR3 runs to 15 residues.

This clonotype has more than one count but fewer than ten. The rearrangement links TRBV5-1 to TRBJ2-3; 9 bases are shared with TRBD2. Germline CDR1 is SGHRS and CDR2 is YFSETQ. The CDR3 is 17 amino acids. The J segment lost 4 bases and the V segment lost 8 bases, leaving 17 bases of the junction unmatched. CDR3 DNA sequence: TGCGCCAGTCATCCCGGGACTAGCTCGGGGGTCGCAGATACGCAGTATTTT. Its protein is CASHPGTSSGVADTQYF. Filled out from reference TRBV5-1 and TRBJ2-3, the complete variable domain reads KAGVTQTPRYLIKTRGQQVTLSCSPISGHRSVSWYQQTPGQGLQFLFEYFSETQRNKGNFPGRFSGRQFSNSRSEMNVSTLELGDSALYLCASHPGTSSGVADTQYFGPGTRLTVL.

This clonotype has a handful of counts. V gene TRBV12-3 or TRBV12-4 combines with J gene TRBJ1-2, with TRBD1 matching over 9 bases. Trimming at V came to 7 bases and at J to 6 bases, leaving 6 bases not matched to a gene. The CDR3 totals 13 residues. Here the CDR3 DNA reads TGTGCCAGCATGGTACAGGGGGCTCATGGCTACACCTTC. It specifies CASMVQGAHGYTF.

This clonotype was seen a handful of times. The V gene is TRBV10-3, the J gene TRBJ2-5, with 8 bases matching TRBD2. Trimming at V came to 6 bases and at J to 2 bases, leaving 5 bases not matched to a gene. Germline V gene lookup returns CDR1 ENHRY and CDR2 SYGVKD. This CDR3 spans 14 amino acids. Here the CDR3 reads CAIRPGLGQETQYF. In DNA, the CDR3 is TGTGCCATCAGACCGGGACTAGGTCAAGAGACCCAGTACTTC.

The CDR3 region has the DNA TGTGCCAGCAGCCAAGAAAACTATAACTCCTACAATGAGCAGTTCTTC. It is translated as CASSQENYNSYNEQFF. The chain couples TRBV3-1 to TRBJ2-1; no clear D. V dropped 0 bases and J dropped 0 bases, with 9 bases sitting between them. This CDR3 is 16 amino acids long. Germline V gives CDR1 LGHDT, CDR2 YNNKEL (reference sequence).

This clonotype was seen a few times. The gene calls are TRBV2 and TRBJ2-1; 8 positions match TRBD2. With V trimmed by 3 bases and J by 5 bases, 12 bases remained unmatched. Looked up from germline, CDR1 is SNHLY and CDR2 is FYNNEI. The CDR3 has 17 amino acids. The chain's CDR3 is CASSDGTRRGTNNEQFF. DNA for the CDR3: TGTGCCAGCAGTGACGGGACTAGAAGGGGTACAAACAATGAGCAGTTCTTC. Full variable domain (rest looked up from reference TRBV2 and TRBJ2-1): EPEVTQTPSHQVTQMGQEVILRCVPISNHLYFYWYRQILGQKVEFLVSFYNNEISEKSEIFDDQFSVERPDGSNFTLKIRSTKLEDSAMYFCASSDGTRRGTNNEQFFGPGTRLTVL.